This TCR beta chain was sequenced for a study of blood T cells in healthy people across ages. The study, taken as a whole, reports: The study found TCR beta diversity correlated strongly with naive T cell percentage.

V lost 5 bases and J 2 bases, leaving 16 bases between the germline ends. This CDR3 comprises 15 residues. Per germline, CDR1 MNHEY and CDR2 SVGAGI. This clonotype was counted between two and nine times. The antigen remains unidentified. Together with a sample-barcoded 5' primer, a J-beta primer mix was included in a second PCR lasting roughly 6 to 12 cycles. Every sample gave at least 3 million paired-end reads containing CDR3. TCRdb re-called the 5' RACE reads with MiXCR, one entry per CDR3 protein. The sample consists of some 860,000 distinct CDR3 sequences, more than 50% of them appearing once. The chain links TRBV6-5 to TRBJ2-7; possible D gene TRBD2, 6 bases. Input material: blood. The sequence derives from a man between 35 and 55 years old in good health. Here the CDR3 reads CASSPAAGSTYEQYF. The CDR3 region has the DNA TGTGCCAGCAGTCCCGCGGCGGGGTCTACCTACGAGCAGTACTTC.